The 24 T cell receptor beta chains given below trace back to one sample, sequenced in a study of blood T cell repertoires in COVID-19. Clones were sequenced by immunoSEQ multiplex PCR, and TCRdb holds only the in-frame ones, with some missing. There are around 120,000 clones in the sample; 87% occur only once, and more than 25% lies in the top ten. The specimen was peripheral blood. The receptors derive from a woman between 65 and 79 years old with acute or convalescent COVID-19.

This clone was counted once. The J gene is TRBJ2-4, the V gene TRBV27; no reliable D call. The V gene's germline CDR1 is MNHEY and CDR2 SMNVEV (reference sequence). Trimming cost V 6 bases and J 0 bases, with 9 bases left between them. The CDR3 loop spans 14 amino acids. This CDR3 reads CASRTSLAKNIQYF. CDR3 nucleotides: TGTGCCAGCAGGACATCCCTAGCCAAAAACATTCAGTACTTC.

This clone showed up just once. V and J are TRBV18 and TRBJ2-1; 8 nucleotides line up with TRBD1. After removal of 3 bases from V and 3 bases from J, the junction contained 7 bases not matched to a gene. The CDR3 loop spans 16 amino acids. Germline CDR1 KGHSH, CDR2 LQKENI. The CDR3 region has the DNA TGTGCCAGCTCACCGCAGGGGGCGACCTACTACAATGAGCAGTTCTTC. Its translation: CASSPQGATYYNEQFF.

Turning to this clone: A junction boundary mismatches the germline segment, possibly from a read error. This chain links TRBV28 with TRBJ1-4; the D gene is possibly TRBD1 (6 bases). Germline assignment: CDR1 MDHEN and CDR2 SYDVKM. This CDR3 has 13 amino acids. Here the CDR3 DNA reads TGTGCTAGCAGGAGGACAGCTAATGAAAAACTGTTTTTT. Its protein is CASRRTANEKLFF.

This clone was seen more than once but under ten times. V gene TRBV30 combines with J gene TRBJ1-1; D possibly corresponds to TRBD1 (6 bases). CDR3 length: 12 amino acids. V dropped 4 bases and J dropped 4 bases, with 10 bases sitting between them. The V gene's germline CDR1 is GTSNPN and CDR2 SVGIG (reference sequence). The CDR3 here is CAWNRVGTEAFF. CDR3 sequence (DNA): TGTGCCTGGAACAGGGTGGGCACTGAAGCTTTCTTT. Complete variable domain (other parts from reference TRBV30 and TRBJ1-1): SQTIHQWPATLVQPVGSPLSLECTVEGTSNPNLYWYRQAAGRGLQLLFYSVGIGQISSEVPQNLSASRPQDRQFILSSKKLLLSDSGFYLCAWNRVGTEAFFGQGTRLTVV.

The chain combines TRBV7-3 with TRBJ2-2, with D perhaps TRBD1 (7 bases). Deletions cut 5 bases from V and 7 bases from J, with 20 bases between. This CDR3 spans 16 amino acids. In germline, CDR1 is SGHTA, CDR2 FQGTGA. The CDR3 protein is CASSPRRGAGSGELFF. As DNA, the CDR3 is TGTGCCAGCAGCCCCCGCAGGGGGGCCGGCAGCGGGGAGCTGTTTTTT.

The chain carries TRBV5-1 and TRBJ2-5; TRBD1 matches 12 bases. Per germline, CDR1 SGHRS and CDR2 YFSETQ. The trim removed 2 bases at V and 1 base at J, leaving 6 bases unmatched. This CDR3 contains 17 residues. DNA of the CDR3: TGCGCCAGCAGCTTATCACCGGGACAGGGGGCCCAAGAGACCCAGTACTTC. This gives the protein CASSLSPGQGAQETQYF.

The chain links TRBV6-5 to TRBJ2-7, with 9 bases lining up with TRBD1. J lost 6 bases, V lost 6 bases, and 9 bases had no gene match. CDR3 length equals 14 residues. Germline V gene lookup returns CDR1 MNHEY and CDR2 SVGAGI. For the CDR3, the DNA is TGTGCCAGCAGACCCCCTGGGACAGGGCCCGAGCAGTACTTC. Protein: CASRPPGTGPEQYF.

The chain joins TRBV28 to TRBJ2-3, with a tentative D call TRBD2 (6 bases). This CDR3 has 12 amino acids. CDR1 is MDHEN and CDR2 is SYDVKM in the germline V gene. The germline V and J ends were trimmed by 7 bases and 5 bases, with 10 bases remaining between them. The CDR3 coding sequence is TGTGCCAGCACCGTGGGAGGAGATACGCAGTATTTT. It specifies CASTVGGDTQYF.

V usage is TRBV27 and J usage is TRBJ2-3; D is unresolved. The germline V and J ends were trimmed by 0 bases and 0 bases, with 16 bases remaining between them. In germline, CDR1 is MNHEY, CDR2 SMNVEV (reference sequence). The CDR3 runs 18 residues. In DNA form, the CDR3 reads TGTGCCAGCAGTTTATCAGCCGGTGGGCCCTCTAGCACAGATACGCAGTATTTT. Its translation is CASSLSAGGPSSTDTQYF.

In DNA, the CDR3 is TGTGCCATCAGTTTAGGGACAGGACTCTACGAGCAGTACTTC. Amino acids: CAISLGTGLYEQYF. This rearrangement joins TRBV10-3 to TRBJ2-7, with TRBD1 matching 8 bases. CDR1 ENHRY and CDR2 SYGVKD come from the germline V gene. There are 14 residues in the CDR3. Losses at the gene ends were 5 bases for V and 3 bases for J; bases not matched to a gene: 6.

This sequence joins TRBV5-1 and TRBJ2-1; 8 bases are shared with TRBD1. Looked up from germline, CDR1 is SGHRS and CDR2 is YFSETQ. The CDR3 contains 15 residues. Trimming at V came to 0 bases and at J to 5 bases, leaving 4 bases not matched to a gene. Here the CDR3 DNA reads TGCGCCAGCAGCTTGGGGGGGACAGGCCACAATGAGCAGTTCTTC. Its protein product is CASSLGGTGHNEQFF.

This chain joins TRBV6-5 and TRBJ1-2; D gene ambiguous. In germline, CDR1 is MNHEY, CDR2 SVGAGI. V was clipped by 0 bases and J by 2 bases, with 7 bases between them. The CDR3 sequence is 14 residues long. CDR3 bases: TGTGCCAGCAGTTACTCGTCGCGGAACTATGGCTACACCTTC. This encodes CASSYSSRNYGYTF.

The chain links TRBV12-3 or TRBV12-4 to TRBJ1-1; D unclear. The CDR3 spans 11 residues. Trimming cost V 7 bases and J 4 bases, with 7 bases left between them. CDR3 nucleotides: TGTGCCAGCAAACAAAGCACTGAAGCTTTCTTT. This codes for CASKQSTEAFF.

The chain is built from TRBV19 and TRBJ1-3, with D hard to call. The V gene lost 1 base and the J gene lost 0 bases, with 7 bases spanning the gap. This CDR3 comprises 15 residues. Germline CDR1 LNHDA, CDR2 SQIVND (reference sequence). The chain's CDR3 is CASSIAAVSGNTIYF. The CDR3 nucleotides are TGTGCCAGTAGTATAGCGGCGGTCTCTGGAAACACCATATATTTT. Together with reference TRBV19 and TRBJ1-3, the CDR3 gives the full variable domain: DGGITQSPKYLFRKEGQNVTLSCEQNLNHDAMYWYRQDPGQGLRLIYYSQIVNDFQKGDIAEGYSVSREKKESFPLTVTSAQKNPTAFYLCASSIAAVSGNTIYFGEGSWLTVV.

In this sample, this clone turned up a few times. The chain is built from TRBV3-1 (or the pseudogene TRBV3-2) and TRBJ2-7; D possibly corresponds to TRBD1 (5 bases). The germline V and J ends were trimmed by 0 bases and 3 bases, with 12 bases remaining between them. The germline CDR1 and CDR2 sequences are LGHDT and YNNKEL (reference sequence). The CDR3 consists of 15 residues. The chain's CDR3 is CASSQDQGFGYEQYF. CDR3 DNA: TGTGCCAGCAGCCAAGATCAGGGTTTTGGCTACGAGCAGTACTTC.

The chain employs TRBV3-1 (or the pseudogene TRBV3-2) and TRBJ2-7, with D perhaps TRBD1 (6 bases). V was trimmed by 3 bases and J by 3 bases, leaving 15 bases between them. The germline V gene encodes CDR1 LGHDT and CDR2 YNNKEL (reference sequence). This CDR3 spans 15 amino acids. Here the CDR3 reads CASSQQTDSFYEQYF. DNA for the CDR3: TGTGCCAGCAGCCAGCAAACGGACAGTTTCTACGAGCAGTACTTC.

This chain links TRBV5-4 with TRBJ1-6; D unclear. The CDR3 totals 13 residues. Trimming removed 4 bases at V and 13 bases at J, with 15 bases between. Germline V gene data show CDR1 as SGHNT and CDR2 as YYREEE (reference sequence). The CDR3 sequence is CASSPQAHRPLHF. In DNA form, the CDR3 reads TGTGCCAGCAGCCCCCAAGCGCACCGGCCCCTCCACTTT.

The CDR3 here is CAISPTGQGQPQHF. CDR3 coding DNA: TGTGCCATCAGTCCGACCGGACAGGGTCAGCCCCAGCATTTT. V gene TRBV10-3 combines with J gene TRBJ1-5; 8 nucleotides align to TRBD1. The CDR3 runs to 14 residues. V lost 5 bases and J lost 6; bases outside the gene matches: 6. Germline loops: CDR1 ENHRY, CDR2 SYGVKD.

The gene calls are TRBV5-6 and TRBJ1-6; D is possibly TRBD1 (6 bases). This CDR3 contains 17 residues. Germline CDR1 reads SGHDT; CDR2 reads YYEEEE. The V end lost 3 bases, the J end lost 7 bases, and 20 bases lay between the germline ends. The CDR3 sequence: CASSSSGGLSGNSPLHF. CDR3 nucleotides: TGTGCCAGCAGCTCATCTGGGGGCCTCTCTGGGAATTCACCCCTCCACTTT. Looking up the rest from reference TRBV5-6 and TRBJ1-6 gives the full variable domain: DAGVTQSPTHLIKTRGQQVTLRCSPKSGHDTVSWYQQALGQGPQFIFQYYEEEERQRGNFPDRFSGHQFPNYSSELNVNALLLGDSALYLCASSSSGGLSGNSPLHFGNGTRLTVT.

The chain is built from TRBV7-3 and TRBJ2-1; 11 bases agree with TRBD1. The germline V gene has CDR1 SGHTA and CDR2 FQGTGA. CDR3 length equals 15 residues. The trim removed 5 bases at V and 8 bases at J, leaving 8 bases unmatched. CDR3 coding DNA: TGTGCCAGCAGCCTTACCGGGACAGGGGGGGATGAGCAGTTCTTC. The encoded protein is CASSLTGTGGDEQFF.

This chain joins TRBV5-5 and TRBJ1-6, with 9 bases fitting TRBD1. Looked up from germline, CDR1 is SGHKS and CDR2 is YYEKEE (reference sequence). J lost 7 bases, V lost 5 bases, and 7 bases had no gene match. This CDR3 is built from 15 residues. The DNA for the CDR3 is TGTGCCAGCAGGCCGTGGGACAGGGAAAATTCACCCCTCCACTTT. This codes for CASRPWDRENSPLHF.

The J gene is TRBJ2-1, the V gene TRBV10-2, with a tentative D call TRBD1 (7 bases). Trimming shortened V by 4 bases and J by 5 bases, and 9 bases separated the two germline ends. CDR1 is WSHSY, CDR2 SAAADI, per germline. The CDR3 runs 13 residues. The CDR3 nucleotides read TGCGCCAGCAGTGTCAGGGGGGACAATGAGCAGTTCTTC. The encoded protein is CASSVRGDNEQFF.

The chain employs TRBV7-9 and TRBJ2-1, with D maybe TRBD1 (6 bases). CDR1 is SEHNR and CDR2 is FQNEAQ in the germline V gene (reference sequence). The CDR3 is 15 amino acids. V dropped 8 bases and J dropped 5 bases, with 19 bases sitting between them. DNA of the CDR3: TGTGCCAGCCGACGATGGGGACAAATAAACAATGAGCAGTTCTTC. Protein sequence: CASRRWGQINNEQFF. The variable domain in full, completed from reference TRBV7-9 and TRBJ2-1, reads DTGVSQNPRHKITKRGQNVTFRCDPISEHNRLYWYRQTLGQGPEFLTYFQNEAQLEKSRLLSDRFSAERPKGSFSTLEIQRTEQGDSAMYLCASRRWGQINNEQFFGPGTRLTVL.

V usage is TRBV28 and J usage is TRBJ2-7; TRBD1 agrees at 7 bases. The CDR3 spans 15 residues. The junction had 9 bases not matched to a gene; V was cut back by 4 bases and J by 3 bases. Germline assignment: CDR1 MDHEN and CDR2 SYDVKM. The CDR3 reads CASSSPWTGRYEQYF. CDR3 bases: TGTGCCAGCAGTTCCCCATGGACAGGACGCTACGAGCAGTACTTC.